Below, 10 T cell receptor beta chains from the same sample are listed, as sequenced in a study of cytomegalovirus exposure and HLA in healthy donors. The PCR ran on 60 Vbeta and 13 Jbeta primers. Only in-frame clones appear in the TCRdb table, and some are missing; sequencing was by immunoSEQ multiplex PCR. The sample holds 100,000 to 150,000 clones, approximately 78% seen once. Sequencing used PBMCs. Receptor source: a middle-aged man in good health and CMV-seronegative.

There are a few counts of this clone. The chain employs TRBV28 and TRBJ1-2; 9 positions match TRBD1. The junction had 6 bases not matched to a gene; V was cut back by 5 bases and J by 2 bases. Germline V gene lookup returns CDR1 MDHEN and CDR2 SYDVKM. This CDR3 contains 15 residues. This CDR3 is CASSTPTGGNYGYTF. The DNA of the CDR3 is TGTGCCAGCAGTACCCCGACAGGGGGAAACTATGGCTACACCTTC.

The table lists this clone with a count of one. The CDR3 region is CASSSRTGYTGELFF. CDR3 bases: TGTGCCAGCAGCTCGAGGACAGGGTACACCGGGGAGCTGTTTTTT. The rearrangement links TRBV11-1 to TRBJ2-2; 8 bases are a match to TRBD1. The CDR3 sequence is 15 residues long. Trimming removed 4 bases from V and 3 bases from J; junction bases left unmatched: 4. CDR1 is SGHAT, CDR2 FQDESV, per germline (reference sequence).

The chain links TRBV29-1 to TRBJ2-2; D is unclear. Germline CDR1 is SQVTM and CDR2 is ANQGSEA. Trimming cost V 7 bases and J 7 bases, with 13 bases left between them. The CDR3 has 12 amino acids. CDR3 in amino acids: CSAVIPGGELFF. Here the CDR3 DNA reads TGCAGCGCCGTAATCCCGGGCGGGGAGCTGTTTTTT.

This clone has just one count. This chain uses TRBV27 with TRBJ2-3; possible D gene TRBD2, 5 bases. Germline-derived CDR1 and CDR2 are MNHEY and SMNVEV (reference sequence). The CDR3 has 13 residues. The CDR3: CAAVVRITDTQYF. CDR3 nucleotides: TGTGCAGCGGTAGTCCGAATCACAGATACGCAGTATTTT.

The rearrangement joins TRBV9 to TRBJ2-2; TRBD1 agrees at 9 bases. J was trimmed by 7 bases and V by 3 bases; bases with no gene match: 16. The CDR3 is made up of 18 amino acids. The germline CDR1 and CDR2 sequences are SGDLS and YYNGEE. The CDR3 reads CASSASPWGTGMGGELFF. The CDR3 bases are TGTGCCAGCAGCGCCTCCCCCTGGGGGACAGGGATGGGCGGGGAGCTGTTTTTT.

The rearrangement links TRBV19 to TRBJ1-5; D possibly corresponds to TRBD1 (5 bases). Germline V gene sequence: CDR1 LNHDA, CDR2 SQIVND (reference sequence). The V end lost 5 bases, the J end lost 0 bases, and 20 bases lay between the germline ends. The CDR3 has 18 amino acids. Here the CDR3 DNA reads TGTGCCAGTAGTTCTCACCCGGGGGACCTTCTTAGCAATCAGCCCCAGCATTTT. Translation gives CASSSHPGDLLSNQPQHF.

The V gene is TRBV4-3, the J gene TRBJ2-7; no definite D call. CDR3 length equals 15 residues. CDR1 LGHNA and CDR2 YSLEER come from the germline V gene. V was pared by 0 bases and J by 0 bases, with 9 bases between. The DNA for the CDR3 is TGCGCCAGCAGCCAAGACTCGAGTCCCTCCTACGAGCAGTACTTC. Residues: CASSQDSSPSYEQYF.

This sequence joins TRBV5-5 and TRBJ2-5, with D perhaps TRBD1 (6 bases). The last part of the DNA fits TRBJ2-7 better; the J call may be wrong. Germline CDR1 is SGHKS and CDR2 is YYEKEE (reference sequence). The CDR3 is made up of 14 amino acids. In DNA, the CDR3 is TGTGCCAGCAGCCCACCGGACAGACCCTACGAGCAGTACTTC. Translation gives CASSPPDRPYEQYF.

The chain carries TRBV6-6 and TRBJ1-1; 7 bases are shared with TRBD1. Germline V gives CDR1 MNHNY, CDR2 SVGAGI (reference sequence). The CDR3 extends over 15 amino acids. Trimming took 2 bases from V and 4 from J; bases not matched to a gene: 7. CDR3 in DNA: TGTGCCAGCAGTTACCTCGCCCCAGGGGGCACTGAAGCTTTCTTT. Residues: CASSYLAPGGTEAFF.

The count of this clone is one. Mismatch with germline at one junction end may stem from a read error. The sample contains more than one DNA sequence encoding this CDR3. The V and J genes are TRBV6-4 and TRBJ1-5; D is ambiguous. The CDR3 covers 13 residues. The germline V gene has CDR1 MRHNA and CDR2 SNTAGT. CDR3 coding DNA: TGTGCCAGCGCCGAGGGCAGCAACCAGCCCCAGCATTTT. Amino acids: CASAEGSNQPQHF.